A selection of T cell receptor beta chains follows, all from one sample in a study of technical replicates of blood from a few donors. TCRdb keeps only in-frame clones here, not all; method: immunoSEQ multiplex PCR. The sample gives about 72,000 clones, more than 90% of which show up once; over 0.35% is in the top ten. The sequenced sample consisted of T cells isolated from PBMCs. All receptors derive from a human donor in good health. The CDR3 runs from the conserved cysteine through the conserved F or W. A D gene is named only where the DNA matches it firmly. The size of a clone is reported for some rows only, either as once, few or many, or as a class for expanded clones.

-,TRBJ2-4,-,TRBV11-2,TGTGCCAGCAGCTCACCCGGGGACTTAGCCAAAAACATTCAGTACTTC,CASSSPGDLAKNIQYF
-,TRBJ2-7,-,TRBV2,TGTGCCAGCAGTGAAGCGAGGTCCTTTTGGGAGCAGTACTTC,CASSEARSFWEQYF
TRBD2,TRBJ2-7,-,TRBV13,TGTGCCAGCAGCCACCGAAGTCGGGGGGGGACCCACTCCTACGAGCAGTACTTC,CASSHRSRGGTHSYEQYF
-,TRBJ2-3,-,TRBV30,TGTGCCTGGGCGGGACTCCGCACAGATACGCAGTATTTT,CAWAGLRTDTQYF
-,TRBJ1-2,-,TRBV6-5,TGTGCCAGCAGTTACCGACACCTGAACTATGGCTACACCTTC,CASSYRHLNYGYTF
TRBD1,TRBJ1-1,-,TRBV7-3,TGTGCCAGCAGCTCACGTCCCGGGACAGGGGAAGAAGCTTTCTTT,CASSSRPGTGEEAFF
-,TRBJ2-1,-,TRBV9,TGTGCCAGCAGCGTGGGCGGGAACTCCTACAATGAGCAGTTCTTC,CASSVGGNSYNEQFF
TRBD1,TRBJ1-2,-,TRBV28,TGTGCCAGCAGCACAGGGGTAGGCGGCTACACCTTC,CASSTGVGGYTF
-,TRBJ1-1,-,TRBV5-4,TGTGCCAGCAGAGACATTATTTGGGGGGGGAACACTGAAGCTTTCTTT,CASRDIIWGGNTEAFF
TRBD1,TRBJ1-4,-,TRBV7-8,TGTGCCAGCAGCCGCGGGACAGGGGGCATCAGTAATGAAAAACTGTTTTTT,CASSRGTGGISNEKLFF
TRBD2,TRBJ2-1,-,TRBV7-2,TGTGCCAGCAGCCGCCCGGGAGGCTACAATGAGCAGTTCTTC,CASSRPGGYNEQFF
-,TRBJ2-7,few,TRBV15,TGTGCCACCAGCAGAGAGAATCTAGCGCCCGCGTACTTC,CATSRENLAPAYF
TRBD1,TRBJ1-1,-,TRBV7-9,TGTGCCAGTGGACAGGGAAACACTGAAGCTTTCTTT,CASGQGNTEAFF
TRBD2,TRBJ2-2,-,TRBV4-1,TGCGCCAGCAGCTATTCCCGGGGGCTAGCGGGAGGTGTAGGGGAGCTGTTTTTT,CASSYSRGLAGGVGELFF
TRBD1,TRBJ1-1,-,TRBV18,TGTGCCAGTCAGGGGGGAACTGAAGCTTTCTTT,CASQGGTEAFF
TRBD1,TRBJ1-2,-,TRBV9,TGTGCCAGCAGCGCTTCCGGGACAGCGAGCTTATATGGCTACACCTTC,CASSASGTASLYGYTF
-,TRBJ2-5,-,TRBV27,TGTGCCAGCTTCAGCGCGGAAGAGACCCAGTACTTC,CASFSAEETQYF
-,TRBJ2-4,-,TRBV6-1,TGTGCCAGCAGTGAAATGGGCCAGCAGTACTTC,CASSEMGQQYF
TRBD2,TRBJ2-7,-,TRBV27,TGTGCCAGCAGTTCTGGCCCTAGCGGAAGCTCCTACGAGCAGTACTTC,CASSSGPSGSSYEQYF
-,TRBJ1-2,-,TRBV6-1,TGTGCCAGCAGTGAACTCCTTAAGCGGGGCTACACCTTC,CASSELLKRGYTF
TRBD2,TRBJ2-7,-,TRBV5-6,TGTGCCAGCAGCCAAGGACTAGCCCTGAGATACGAGCAGTACTTC,CASSQGLALRYEQYF
-,TRBJ1-2,once,TRBV5-6,TGTGCCAGCAGCCTAAGTTCGGACTCCTATGGCTACACCTTC,CASSLSSDSYGYTF
-,TRBJ1-5,-,TRBV20-1,TGCAGTGCCAGGGGTGGGCAGCCCCAGCATTTT,CSARGGQPQHF
-,TRBJ2-7,-,TRBV5-1,TGCGCCAGCAGCTTGGGGGACATAGACTACGAGCAGTACTTC,CASSLGDIDYEQYF
TRBD2,TRBJ2-7,-,TRBV11-1,TGTGCCAGCAGCCCTACGTTAGCGGGGCCAGTCTACGAGCAGTACTTC,CASSPTLAGPVYEQYF
-,TRBJ2-7,-,TRBV27,TGTGCCAGCAGTGCAGGGGAAGGGTCCTACGAGCAGTACTTC,CASSAGEGSYEQYF
TRBD2,TRBJ2-5,-,TRBV7-6,TGTGCCAGCAGCTACCGGACTAGCGCGGGTGAGACCCAGTACTTC,CASSYRTSAGETQYF
TRBD2,TRBJ2-3,-,TRBV9,TGTGCCAGCAGCGTAGATCTAGCGGGAGGGCCAGGTACGCAGTATTTT,CASSVDLAGGPGTQYF
-,TRBJ2-7,once,TRBV4-2,TGTGCCAGCAGCCAAGGAAGCGCCCCGGGAGAGCAGTACTTC,CASSQGSAPGEQYF
-,TRBJ2-2,-,TRBV12-1,TGTGCCAGCAGCTTCTGGACTAGCGGGAATAGTGCCGGGGAGCTGTTTTTT,CASSFWTSGNSAGELFF
-,TRBJ2-1,-,TRBV7-9,TGTGCCAGCAGCCCAGAATTCGATGAGCAGTTCTTC,CASSPEFDEQFF
-,TRBJ1-3,-,TRBV30,TGTGCCTGGAGGTACTCTGGAAACACCATATATTTT,CAWRYSGNTIYF
TRBD1,TRBJ2-3,-,TRBV5-4,TGTGCCAGCACCAGGGGACAGGACACAGATACGCAGTATTTT,CASTRGQDTDTQYF
-,TRBJ2-7,-,TRBV28,TGTGCCAGCAGTTTTGTGGCAGGGGTCTACGAGCAGTACTTC,CASSFVAGVYEQYF
-,TRBJ1-2,-,TRBV19,TGTGCCAGTAGTAATGCGATCGAGGGCTATGGCTACACCTTC,CASSNAIEGYGYTF
-,TRBJ2-1,-,TRBV27,TGTGCCAGCAGTTTGACATCCCAGGGCTCCTACAATGAGCAGTTCTTC,CASSLTSQGSYNEQFF
-,TRBJ2-3,-,TRBV4-1,TGCGCCAGCAGCCAACAGGAATATGGCACAGATACGCAGTATTTT,CASSQQEYGTDTQYF
-,TRBJ1-1,-,TRBV5-1,TGCGCCAGCAGCTTGGTAGGGGTAACTGAAGCTTTCTTT,CASSLVGVTEAFF
-,TRBJ2-5,-,TRBV5-1,TGCGCCAGCAGCTTGATGGCGGGACCCCTGGAAGAGACCCAGTACTTC,CASSLMAGPLEETQYF
TRBD1,TRBJ2-7,-,TRBV6-5,TGTGCCAGCCTCGGGACAGGGGACTACGAGCAGTACTTC,CASLGTGDYEQYF
TRBD2,TRBJ2-5,-,TRBV6-6,TGTGCCAGCAGGACTAGCGGGAGGTGGGAGACCCAGTACTTC,CASRTSGRWETQYF
-,TRBJ1-5,-,TRBV6-5,TGTGCCAGCAGCTATAGGGAGGGGGGGCAGCCCCAGCATTTT,CASSYREGGQPQHF
-,TRBJ1-4,-,TRBV2,TGTGCCAGCCTCAGGGGTTCAGTCGCCGATGAAAAACTGTTTTTT,CASLRGSVADEKLFF
TRBD2,TRBJ2-6,-,TRBV7-3,TGTGCCAGCAGCTTAGCGGGAGCAAACTCTGGGGCCAACGTCCTGACTTTC,CASSLAGANSGANVLTF
-,TRBJ1-2,-,TRBV7-9,TGTGCCAGCCCGGGGCCGGGAGAAGCCTATGGCTACACCTTC,CASPGPGEAYGYTF
TRBD1,TRBJ1-2,-,TRBV28,TGTGCCAGCAGAGTGACAGGGTACACTGGCTACACCTTC,CASRVTGYTGYTF
-,TRBJ2-7,-,TRBV4-1,TGCGCCAGCAGCAAAACCCCGGTTGGCGAGCAGTACTTC,CASSKTPVGEQYF
TRBD1,TRBJ2-1,-,TRBV6-6,TGTGCCAGCAGTTCTCCGGGACAGAGCTCCTACAATGAGCAGTTCTTC,CASSSPGQSSYNEQFF
TRBD1,TRBJ1-2,-,TRBV7-9,TGTGCCAGCAGCTCCACGATGGGACAGAGGAGACCTTACTATGGCTACACCTTC,CASSSTMGQRRPYYGYTF
-,TRBJ1-1,-,TRBV2,TGTGCCAGCAGTGCTCAGGGGAGGAACACTGAAGCTTTCTTT,CASSAQGRNTEAFF
TRBD1,TRBJ2-7,once,TRBV30,TGTGCCTGGAGTGCAGGGGGCTACGAGCAGTACTTC,CAWSAGGYEQYF
TRBD1,TRBJ2-3,once,TRBV5-1,TGCGCCAGCAGCGGCCAGGGGGTAGGCAATACGCAGTATTTT,CASSGQGVGNTQYF
TRBD1,TRBJ1-5,-,TRBV18,TGTGCCAGCTCACTCCGGACAGGGGGGGATCAGCCCCAGCATTTT,CASSLRTGGDQPQHF
-,TRBJ1-2,-,TRBV4-1,TGCGCCAGCAGCCAAGTGGGGGGAAGGGCTAACTATGGCTACACCTTC,CASSQVGGRANYGYTF
-,TRBJ2-3,-,TRBV18,TGTGCCAGCTCAGCCGCCGTAGCTGGCACAGATACGCAGTATTTT,CASSAAVAGTDTQYF
TRBD2,TRBJ2-1,-,TRBV7-2,TGTGCCAGCAGCCCATGGGGGGGAGATTATGAGCAGTTCTTC,CASSPWGGDYEQFF
TRBD1,TRBJ1-2,-,TRBV4-1,TGCGCCAGCAGCCCCACACCCCTACAGGGGGTCGGCTACACCTTC,CASSPTPLQGVGYTF
-,TRBJ1-1,-,TRBV7-8,TGTGCCAGCAGGCAGGGGACGCACACTGAAGCTTTCTTT,CASRQGTHTEAFF
-,TRBJ2-2,-,TRBV5-1,TGCGCCAGCAGCTTGGTACAGGGTCATATCCCCCGTTCGAACACCGGGGAGCTGTTTTTT,CASSLVQGHIPRSNTGELFF